This record looks at one T cell receptor beta chain sequence and its context. The CDR3 length is 16 residues. V was shortened by 3 bases and J by 3 bases, with 19 bases between the two germline ends. Germline CDR1 and CDR2: SQVTM and ANQGSEA. The data are from a study of long-term antiretroviral therapy in people with HIV. With survey level as its setting, the immunoSEQ assay was v3.0. Profiling relied on immunoSEQ multiplex PCR, and the TCRdb table lists in-frame clones only, not all of them. The sample includes about 28,000 clones, more than 85% of them seen just once. The sequence was obtained from a middle-aged man with HIV. The gene calls are TRBV29-1 and TRBJ2-3; D is tentatively TRBD1 or TRBD2 (5 bases each). Sequencing was performed on unsorted PBMCs, taken 2 years after starting antiretroviral therapy. Here the CDR3 DNA reads TGCAGCGTTGAGAGGGACGGCACCCTGAAGACAGATACGCAGTATTTT. Its translation: CSVERDGTLKTDTQYF.